The 13 T cell receptor beta chains reported below all come from one sample, sequenced in a study of early T cells in non-severe SARS-CoV-2 infection. TCRdb reanalysed the 5' RACE reads using MiXCR and keeps one entry per CDR3 protein. The sample lists 100,000 to 120,000 distinct CDR3 sequences; roughly an eighth were seen once. The sample in question was whole blood, obtained at baseline. The receptors here all came from an adult who was a healthcare worker with PCR-confirmed SARS-CoV-2 infection or an uninfected control (not recorded which).

The V and J genes are TRBV6-1 and TRBJ2-7, with unresolved D. Germline V CDR1 and CDR2: MNHNS, SASEGT. There are 14 residues in the CDR3. The V end lost 4 bases, the J end lost 2 bases, and 12 bases lay between the germline ends. The CDR3, as DNA: TGTGCCAGCAGTGGAAAAAGTCCGACCTACGAGCAGTACTTC. It translates to CASSGKSPTYEQYF.

The chain employs TRBV2 and TRBJ1-1; D gene ambiguous. CDR1 is SNHLY and CDR2 is FYNNEI in the germline V gene. The CDR3 contains 15 residues. The ends were cut back, 4 bases at V and 1 base at J, with 13 bases in the middle. The CDR3 DNA reads as TGTGCCAGCAGTGCCGGCCTGATAGGGAACACTGAAGCTTTCTTT. As protein: CASSAGLIGNTEAFF.

The chain links TRBV5-1 to TRBJ1-6; tentative D call: TRBD1 (5 bases). V dropped 0 bases and J dropped 8 bases, with 15 bases sitting between them. CDR1 and CDR2 from the germline V gene are SGHRS and YFSETQ. CDR3 size: 16 residues. This chain's CDR3 is CASSLGIGRVYSPLHF. The CDR3 nucleotides are TGCGCCAGCAGCTTGGGTATTGGCAGGGTCTATTCACCCCTCCACTTT.

There are a few counts of this clonotype. The rearrangement links TRBV11-2 to TRBJ2-5; weak D call: TRBD1 (5 bases). This CDR3 has 13 amino acids. Germline V lookup: CDR1 SGHAT, CDR2 FQNNGV. Trimming cost V 3 bases and J 9 bases, with 14 bases left between them. For the CDR3, the DNA is TGTGCCAGCAGCTTCTTCGTTAGCAGGGCCCAGTACTTC. Residues: CASSFFVSRAQYF.

This chain connects TRBV20-1 to TRBJ2-3; D gene unclear. Trimming cost V 0 bases and J 0 bases, with 10 bases left between them. The CDR3 runs to 15 residues. Germline lookup yields CDR1 DFQATT and CDR2 SNEGSKA (reference sequence). The CDR3 sequence is CSARDGGTSTDTQYF. The CDR3 bases are TGCAGTGCTAGAGATGGCGGAACTAGCACAGATACGCAGTATTTT.

This chain's CDR3 is CASSRTGTENEKLFF. The CDR3 region has the DNA TGCGCCAGCAGCCGCACCGGGACAGAAAATGAAAAACTGTTTTTT. The gene calls are TRBV5-1 and TRBJ1-4, with 7 bases that match TRBD1. Germline V lookup: CDR1 SGHRS, CDR2 YFSETQ. V shed 4 bases and J 5 bases; nucleotides not matched to a gene: 8. This CDR3 comprises 15 residues.

The V gene is TRBV18, the J gene TRBJ2-5; 7 bases map to TRBD1. Per the germline V gene, CDR1 is KGHSH and CDR2 is LQKENI. V gave up 3 bases and J gave up 2 bases; unmatched junction bases: 0. The CDR3 runs to 13 residues. Here the CDR3 reads CASSPGQQETQYF. The CDR3 DNA sequence: TGTGCCAGCTCACCGGGACAGCAAGAGACCCAGTACTTC.

This chain connects TRBV11-2 to TRBJ1-3, with TRBD1 matching over 9 bases. Germline V gene lookup returns CDR1 SGHAT and CDR2 FQNNGV. The V gene end was trimmed by 5 bases and the J gene end by 16 bases; junction bases not matched to a gene: 9. CDR3 length: 12 amino acids. In DNA form, the CDR3 reads TGTGCCAGCAGCGGGACAGGGCCGGTTGACTATTTT. Its translation: CASSGTGPVDYF.

V is TRBV6-2 or TRBV6-3 and J is TRBJ2-7, with 11 bases aligning to TRBD2. The CDR3 has 16 amino acids. CDR1 MNHEY and CDR2 SVGEGT come from the germline V gene. After removal of 0 bases from V and 2 bases from J, the junction contained 3 bases not matched to a gene. The DNA of the CDR3 is TGTGCCAGCAGTTACTCCGTGACTAGCGGGGCCTACGAGCAGTACTTC. Protein: CASSYSVTSGAYEQYF.

The table lists this clonotype with a few counts. The chain uses TRBV6-1 and TRBJ1-1; 7 bases match TRBD1. V shed 6 bases and J 4 bases; nucleotides not matched to a gene: 5. Germline CDR1 and CDR2: MNHNS and SASEGT. This CDR3 is 13 amino acids long. This CDR3 is CASSRQGITEAFF. The CDR3 DNA reads TGTGCCAGCAGCCGACAGGGCATCACTGAAGCTTTCTTT.

In this sample, this clonotype turned up many times. Here the CDR3 reads CSVGFEGYEQYF. For the CDR3, the DNA is TGCAGCGTTGGCTTCGAGGGCTACGAGCAGTACTTC. The rearrangement joins TRBV29-1 to TRBJ2-7; TRBD2 might be the D (5 bases). Germline CDR1 SQVTM, CDR2 ANQGSEA. The CDR3 has 12 amino acids. V was cut by 4 bases and J by 3 bases, with 10 bases left in between.

The CDR3 protein is CASSFRTNEQFF. In nucleotides, the CDR3 is TGTGCCAGCAGCTTCCGCACCAATGAGCAGTTCTTC. The rearrangement uses TRBV7-3 and TRBJ2-1, with no clear D. Germline V gene data show CDR1 as SGHTA and CDR2 as FQGTGA. The CDR3 sequence is 12 residues long. The germline V and J ends were trimmed by 3 bases and 6 bases, with 6 bases remaining between them.

This clonotype has more than one count but fewer than ten. The V and J genes are TRBV12-3 or TRBV12-4 and TRBJ1-4; no clear D gene. With 2 bases removed from V and 4 bases from J, the gap between germline ends came to 11 bases. This CDR3 is built from 15 residues. CDR3 in amino acids: CASSLTGVINEKLFF. CDR3 sequence (DNA): TGTGCCAGCAGTTTAACGGGAGTCATTAATGAAAAACTGTTTTTT.